These 25 T cell receptor beta chains share one sample of origin, sequenced in a study of T cell changes during pregnancy in multiple sclerosis (dated by TCRdb to between 2017 and 2020). Library preparation was by the immunoSEQ multiplex PCR assay. TCRdb obtained this table from immuneACCESS and retained in-frame rearrangements with V and J assigned. These tables miss some clones; where compared with another copy, unresolved V genes account for less than half of the shortfall, and the remainder is unexplained. This sample holds 91,000 or so clones; 85% to 95% were observed only once. Of the sample, about 2% is held by the ten largest clones. The sequencing used peripheral blood, collected after pregnancy. These TCRs come from a female donor with multiple sclerosis, enrolled in a pregnancy study.

The chain employs TRBV4-2 and TRBJ2-7, with 8 bases aligning to TRBD1. The germline V gene encodes CDR1 LGHNA and CDR2 YNFKEQ. The V segment lost 5 bases and the J segment 2 bases; nucleotides outside the gene matches: 11. This CDR3 has 16 amino acids. CDR3 residues: CASSEGQGEPPYEQYF. DNA for the CDR3: TGTGCCAGCAGCGAAGGACAGGGAGAACCCCCCTACGAGCAGTACTTC.

This clone has a handful of counts. This rearrangement joins TRBV6-5 to TRBJ1-2; D might be TRBD1 (6 bases). Germline CDR1 MNHEY, CDR2 SVGAGI. CDR3 size: 13 residues. V lost 7 bases to trimming and J lost 4 bases, with 13 bases between them. This CDR3 reads CASTSGDLYGYTF. In nucleotides, the CDR3 is TGTGCCAGCACCTCAGGGGACCTCTATGGCTACACCTTC.

The rearrangement joins TRBV5-1 to TRBJ1-1; a weak D match, TRBD1 (5 bases). The V gene lost 4 bases and the J gene lost 7 bases, with 14 bases spanning the gap. CDR3 length equals 13 residues. Germline loops: CDR1 SGHRS, CDR2 YFSETQ. The CDR3 loop is CASSLLDSNEAFF. The CDR3 nucleotides read TGCGCCAGCAGCCTCCTAGACAGCAATGAAGCTTTCTTT.

The CDR3 DNA is TGCGCCAGCAGCCCGCCGACTAGCTCCTACGAGCAGTACTTC. It encodes CASSPPTSSYEQYF. V and J are TRBV5-1 and TRBJ2-7, with a possible D match to TRBD2 (6 bases). The CDR3 extends over 14 amino acids. The V gene's germline CDR1 is SGHRS and CDR2 YFSETQ. The germline V and J ends were trimmed by 4 bases and 0 bases, with 11 bases remaining between them.

A remark on this clone: The junction departs from germline at one end; a sequencing error may be responsible. This sequence joins TRBV27 and TRBJ2-2; maybe TRBD1 (6 bases). The CDR3 length is 16 residues. CDR1 is MNHEY and CDR2 is SMNVEV in the germline V gene (reference sequence). This CDR3 is CASSLSTTGLAGELFF. CDR3 bases: TGTGCCAGCAGTCTATCCACAACAGGGTTGGCCGGGGAGCTGTTTTTT.

The chain couples TRBV7-9 to TRBJ2-7, with 12 bases aligning to TRBD2. V was pared by 5 bases and J by 2 bases, with 4 bases of the junction left unmatched. Looked up from germline, CDR1 is SEHNR and CDR2 is FQNEAQ (reference sequence). The CDR3 sequence is 15 residues long. The CDR3 DNA follows: TGTGCCAGCAGCCAAGGACTAGCGGGGCCCTACGAGCAGTACTTC. Its protein product is CASSQGLAGPYEQYF.

The chain employs TRBV5-4 and TRBJ2-3; no firm D call. Trimming pared 0 bases from V and 3 bases from J, leaving 17 bases between. The CDR3 is 17 residues long. Germline assignment: CDR1 SGHNT and CDR2 YYREEE (reference sequence). CDR3: CASSLGGALGGTDTQYF. CDR3 coding DNA: TGTGCCAGCAGCTTGGGAGGCGCCTTAGGTGGTACAGATACGCAGTATTTT.

The chain carries TRBV6-1 and TRBJ1-1; D may be TRBD1 (6 bases). The length of the CDR3 is 18 residues. V lost 1 base and J lost 1, with 19 bases in between. Germline V gene data show CDR1 as MNHNS and CDR2 as SASEGT. CDR3 sequence: CASSEEFWGRGPNTEAFF. The DNA of the CDR3 is TGTGCCAGCAGTGAAGAGTTTTGGGGCAGGGGACCGAACACTGAAGCTTTCTTT.

The chain couples TRBV19 to TRBJ1-1, with D possibly matching TRBD1 (5 bases). Trimming pared 0 bases from V and 8 bases from J, leaving 13 bases between. The CDR3 runs 14 residues. Germline V gene lookup returns CDR1 LNHDA and CDR2 SQIVND (reference sequence). CDR3 amino acids: CASSIDYRFGEAFF. For the CDR3, the DNA is TGTGCCAGTAGTATAGATTACAGGTTCGGGGAAGCTTTCTTT.

The gene calls are TRBV9 and TRBJ1-1, with D possibly matching TRBD1 (5 bases). The CDR3 is made up of 15 amino acids. V was pared by 2 bases and J by 0 bases, with 11 bases between. Germline CDR1 is SGDLS and CDR2 is YYNGEE. The CDR3 is CASSVWGDLNTEAFF. The DNA of the CDR3 is TGTGCCAGCAGCGTGTGGGGCGACCTGAACACTGAAGCTTTCTTT.

The J gene is TRBJ1-1, the V gene TRBV25-1; D is possibly TRBD1 (5 bases). The CDR3 runs 13 residues. The ends were cut back, 2 bases at V and 4 bases at J, with 8 bases in the middle. The germline V gene encodes CDR1 MGHDK and CDR2 SYGVNS. The CDR3 bases are TGTGCCAGCAGTGAAACGGGGGGCACTGAAGCTTTCTTT. Its translation is CASSETGGTEAFF.

Only one count was recorded for this clone. V gene TRBV10-3 combines with J gene TRBJ2-1, with 10 bases matching TRBD2. There are 18 residues in the CDR3. The junction had 9 bases not matched to a gene; V was cut back by 3 bases and J by 1 base. Germline assignment: CDR1 ENHRY and CDR2 SYGVKD. The chain's CDR3 is CAISDFLSGGNSYNEQFF. Written as DNA, the CDR3 is TGTGCCATCAGTGACTTCCTTAGCGGGGGGAATTCCTACAATGAGCAGTTCTTC.

This clone was recorded once. This chain uses TRBV5-1 with TRBJ2-2; 8 nucleotides line up with TRBD2. The V and J ends lost 0 bases and 2 bases, in that order; junction bases with no gene match: 6. Germline assignment: CDR1 SGHRS and CDR2 YFSETQ. The CDR3 runs 17 residues. CDR3 region: CASSLAVSGTNTGELFF. The CDR3 bases are TGCGCCAGCAGCTTGGCCGTTAGCGGGACTAACACCGGGGAGCTGTTTTTT. The whole variable domain, filled in from reference TRBV5-1 and TRBJ2-2, reads KAGVTQTPRYLIKTRGQQVTLSCSPISGHRSVSWYQQTPGQGLQFLFEYFSETQRNKGNFPGRFSGRQFSNSRSEMNVSTLELGDSALYLCASSLAVSGTNTGELFFGEGSRLTVL.

The genes are TRBV18 and TRBJ2-6; 9 bases map to TRBD1. The length of the CDR3 is 17 residues. The junction had 8 bases not matched to a gene; V was cut back by 6 bases and J by 2 bases. Germline values: CDR1 KGHSH, CDR2 LQKENI. The chain's CDR3 is CASSPGQGSPGANVLTF. DNA for the CDR3: TGTGCCAGCTCGCCGGGACAGGGTTCCCCTGGGGCCAACGTCCTGACTTTC. The whole variable domain, filled in from reference TRBV18 and TRBJ2-6, reads NAGVMQNPRHLVRRRGQEARLRCSPMKGHSHVYWYRQLPEEGLKFMVYLQKENIIDESGMPKERFSAEFPKEGPSILRIQQVVRGDSAAYFCASSPGQGSPGANVLTFGAGSRLTVL.

The V and J genes are TRBV30 and TRBJ2-1, with D maybe TRBD2 (6 bases). Trimming left V 2 bases short and J 2 bases short, with 13 bases between. This CDR3 comprises 15 residues. CDR1 GTSNPN and CDR2 SVGIG come from the germline V gene (reference sequence). The CDR3 coding sequence is TGTGCCTGGAGTCCAGCGGGTCTTACCTACAATGAGCAGTTCTTC. Translated, it gives CAWSPAGLTYNEQFF.

The chain carries TRBV4-3 and TRBJ1-1; D unclear. Looked up from germline, CDR1 is LGHNA and CDR2 is YSLEER. Trimming took 4 bases from V and 5 from J, leaving 26 bases between them. The CDR3 length is 18 residues. The CDR3 loop reads CASSPSSPWELQRTEAFF. The CDR3 region has the DNA TGCGCCAGCAGCCCATCAAGTCCATGGGAGCTGCAGAGAACTGAAGCTTTCTTT.

The chain joins TRBV7-3 to TRBJ2-7; 8 nucleotides align to TRBD1. The CDR3 has 14 amino acids. V shed 6 bases, J shed 4 bases, and the junction held 8 bases outside the gene matches. The germline V gene has CDR1 SGHTA and CDR2 FQGTGA. CDR3 residues: CASSPGQGPYEQYF. The CDR3 region has the DNA TGTGCCAGCAGTCCTGGACAGGGTCCTTACGAGCAGTACTTC.

The chain carries TRBV5-1 and TRBJ2-3; 7 positions match TRBD1. Looked up from germline, CDR1 is SGHRS and CDR2 is YFSETQ. The CDR3 extends over 14 amino acids. V lost 4 bases and J lost 6; bases outside the gene matches: 8. CDR3 bases: TGCGCCAGCAGCCCCAGGACAGGCTGGGATACGCAGTATTTT. Its protein product is CASSPRTGWDTQYF.

The chain couples TRBV6-6 to TRBJ2-5, with a possible D match to TRBD2 (5 bases). The V and J ends lost 6 bases and 4 bases respectively, with 15 bases between them. The CDR3 has 14 amino acids. CDR1 MNHNY and CDR2 SVGAGI come from the germline V gene (reference sequence). The CDR3 DNA reads as TGTGCCAGCAGCCCAGACACTAGGGCAGAGACCCAGTACTTC. Translation: CASSPDTRAETQYF.

The rearrangement joins TRBV2 to TRBJ2-2; D is perhaps TRBD1 (6 bases). The germline V gene has CDR1 SNHLY and CDR2 FYNNEI. V shed 4 bases and J shed 7 bases, with 19 bases lying between them. The CDR3 is 16 residues long. The CDR3 spells CASSAWVPQGDGELFF. CDR3 nucleotides: TGTGCCAGCAGTGCTTGGGTTCCACAGGGCGACGGGGAGCTGTTTTTT. The full variable domain, with the rest looked up from reference TRBV2 and TRBJ2-2, is EPEVTQTPSHQVTQMGQEVILRCVPISNHLYFYWYRQILGQKVEFLVSFYNNEISEKSEIFDDQFSVERPDGSNFTLKIRSTKLEDSAMYFCASSAWVPQGDGELFFGEGSRLTVL.

The chain uses TRBV18 and TRBJ1-1, with a possible D match to TRBD1 (5 bases). V lost 3 bases, J lost 4 bases, and 12 bases lay in between. From germline, CDR1 is KGHSH and CDR2 LQKENI. The CDR3 has 14 amino acids. The CDR3 spells CASSPGQGGTEAFF. CDR3 bases: TGTGCCAGCTCACCGGGTCAGGGTGGCACTGAAGCTTTCTTT.

The V call is TRBV19, the J call TRBJ2-2; tentatively, D is TRBD2 (6 bases). The CDR3 is 15 residues long. The V end lost 5 bases, the J end lost 7 bases, and 17 bases lay between the germline ends. Germline CDR1 LNHDA, CDR2 SQIVND (reference sequence). CDR3 amino acids: CASSFSGSRHGELFF. Written as DNA, the CDR3 is TGTGCCAGTAGTTTTAGCGGAAGCAGGCACGGGGAGCTGTTTTTT. The full variable domain, its missing parts supplied by reference TRBV19 and TRBJ2-2, is DGGITQSPKYLFRKEGQNVTLSCEQNLNHDAMYWYRQDPGQGLRLIYYSQIVNDFQKGDIAEGYSVSREKKESFPLTVTSAQKNPTAFYLCASSFSGSRHGELFFGEGSRLTVL.

The genes are TRBV6-5 and TRBJ2-7; no clear D gene. With 0 bases removed from V and 4 bases from J, the gap between germline ends came to 4 bases. Germline lookup yields CDR1 MNHEY and CDR2 SVGAGI. The CDR3 spans 12 residues. The CDR3 nucleotides are TGTGCCAGCAGTTACTCCAGGTACGAGCAGTACTTC. Translated, it gives CASSYSRYEQYF.

The V gene is TRBV7-2, the J gene TRBJ2-1, with D uncertain. The germline V gene encodes CDR1 SGHTA and CDR2 FQGNSA. This CDR3 is built from 15 residues. V lost 5 bases and J lost 9, with 20 bases in between. As DNA, the CDR3 is TGTGCCAGCAGCCTTATATCCGGAGATGTAACTGAGCAGTTCTTC. Translated: CASSLISGDVTEQFF.

The chain uses TRBV5-1 and TRBJ2-7; 8 nucleotides align to TRBD1. Germline loops: CDR1 SGHRS, CDR2 YFSETQ. The CDR3 is 14 amino acids. With V trimmed by 2 bases and J by 4 bases, 5 bases remained unmatched. This CDR3 is CASSLPGTGYEQYF. For the CDR3, the DNA is TGCGCCAGCAGCTTACCCGGGACAGGTTACGAGCAGTACTTC.